The clone carrying this T cell receptor beta chain was picked up many times. Its specificity is not known. The CDR3 consists of 14 residues. Trimming pared 3 bases from V and 4 bases from J, leaving 11 bases between. The record originates from a study of CD8 T cells in ankylosing spondylitis. Study-level results: Disease-linked clones proved CD8+ and comparatively uncommon in peripheral blood.

Quantitative molecular-barcoded 5'-RACE generated the TCR beta libraries. One entry per CDR3 protein results from TCRdb running MiXCR on the 5' RACE reads. The repertoire consists of 25,000 or so distinct CDR3 sequences, with 6.5% to 9.5% occurring once and the leading ten covering about 31%. The chain employs TRBV12-3 or TRBV12-4 and TRBJ2-3; D remains ambiguous. Sequencing was performed on blood. This sequence originates from a male donor with ankylosing spondylitis or in good health (not recorded which). The CDR3 coding sequence is TGTGCCAGCAGTTTTCCGGGTGCCCCAGATACGCAGTATTTT. Translated, it gives CASSFPGAPDTQYF.